This T cell receptor beta chain comes out of a study of T cell responses to AZD1222 COVID-19 vaccine. As to this clone: Its antigen is not known.

Only in-frame clones appear in the TCRdb table, and some are missing; sequencing was by immunoSEQ multiplex PCR. The sample includes about 100,000 clones, roughly 86% of them seen just once. General observations from the study: Donors were mostly white British, more females; clonal diversity possibly underestimated. Spike-wide vaccine-associated CD4 TCRs dominated at 160-218 and 743-854. Sampled repertoires all dated from after the peak T cell response.

The receptor was isolated from an adult who received the MenACWY meningococcal vaccine as a control. The material was peripheral blood, obtained 28 days after the second dose of the MenACWY control vaccine.

The DNA of the CDR3 is TGTGCCAGCAGTGACAGGGTAAAGGCTTTCTTT. It encodes CASSDRVKAFF. This chain links TRBV6-1 with TRBJ1-1, with D possibly being TRBD1 (5 bases). Germline assignment: CDR1 MNHNS and CDR2 SASEGT. The germline V and J ends were trimmed by 3 bases and 11 bases, with 10 bases remaining between them. CDR3 length: 11 amino acids.